The 2 T cell receptor beta chains below all came from one sample that was sequenced in a study of T-cell reconstitution after alpha-beta-depleted transplantation in children. Unique molecular identifiers were used in preparing the TCRbeta library. TCRdb re-called the PCR reads with MiXCR, one entry per CDR3 protein. The sample carries almost 500,000 distinct CDR3 sequences, approximately 10% recorded once. Material: PBMCs, obtained before TCRalphabeta/CD19-depleted stem cell transplant. These receptors all stem from a child younger than 10 with inherited bone marrow failure, due to receive a stem cell transplant.

This clonotype appeared many times. This rearrangement joins TRBV6-5 to TRBJ2-1; 11 bases are shared with TRBD2. The CDR3 is 16 amino acids. V dropped 7 bases and J dropped 5; count of bases not matched to a gene: 10. Germline V lookup: CDR1 MNHEY, CDR2 SVGAGI. CDR3 in amino acids: CASTDIAGGPDNEQFF. CDR3 in DNA: TGTGCCAGCACCGATATAGCGGGAGGGCCTGACAATGAGCAGTTCTTC.

This clonotype was seen only a few times. The chain joins TRBV5-1 to TRBJ2-7, with D tentatively TRBD1 (5 bases). Trimming stripped 3 bases from V and 1 base from J, with 14 bases between. The CDR3 is made up of 15 amino acids. Germline loops: CDR1 SGHRS, CDR2 YFSETQ. The CDR3 protein is CASSSDTAVSYEQYF. Written as DNA, the CDR3 is TGCGCCAGCAGCTCGGACACTGCCGTATCCTACGAGCAGTACTTC.